Following are 18 T cell receptor beta chains from one sample sequenced in a study of T cell clonotyping in hematopoietic cell transplantation. The time point was: recipient sample about 28 days before transplant, after cytoreduction. Using immunoSEQ multiplex PCR, the repertoire was profiled, and TCRdb retains in-frame clones only, with some absent. The repertoire holds more than 70,000 clones, with 90% to 96% as singletons. Material: peripheral blood mononuclear cells, obtained before stem cell transplant. Source of these receptors: a woman between 50 and 59 years old with acute myeloid leukemia. Some clones in this sample may be carry-over from other donors' samples.

The chain has TRBV6-5 and TRBJ2-3; the match to TRBD2 covers 12 bases. Germline loops: CDR1 MNHEY, CDR2 SVGAGI. CDR3 length equals 15 residues. With 7 bases clipped from V and 3 bases from J, the junction kept 5 bases outside the gene matches. The CDR3 here is CASTRGLAGTDTQYF. CDR3 bases: TGTGCCAGCACCCGAGGACTAGCGGGAACAGATACGCAGTATTTT.

The rearrangement links TRBV19 to TRBJ2-2, with D maybe TRBD2 (6 bases). CDR3 size: 14 residues. Trimming took 7 bases from V and 6 from J, leaving 15 bases between them. CDR1 and CDR2 (germline): LNHDA, SQIVND (reference sequence). The CDR3 region is CASTASAAAGELFF. As DNA, the CDR3 is TGTGCCAGTACTGCTAGCGCGGCCGCCGGGGAGCTGTTTTTT. The whole variable domain, filled in from reference TRBV19 and TRBJ2-2, reads DGGITQSPKYLFRKEGQNVTLSCEQNLNHDAMYWYRQDPGQGLRLIYYSQIVNDFQKGDIAEGYSVSREKKESFPLTVTSAQKNPTAFYLCASTASAAAGELFFGEGSRLTVL.

The chain couples TRBV29-1 to TRBJ2-7, with TRBD1 as a possible D gene (7 bases). Germline V gene sequence: CDR1 SQVTM, CDR2 ANQGSEA. The V and J ends lost 7 bases and 6 bases respectively, with 19 bases between them. This CDR3 is 13 amino acids long. DNA for the CDR3: TGCAGCGCTGATTCAGGGGGGAGAAGCGAGCAGTACTTC. Translated, it gives CSADSGGRSEQYF.

This sequence joins TRBV10-2 and TRBJ2-3, with 7 bases aligning to TRBD2. The junction had 5 bases not matched to a gene; V was cut back by 3 bases and J by 5 bases. Germline V gene data show CDR1 as WSHSY and CDR2 as SAAADI. The CDR3 length is 14 residues. The CDR3 loop is CASSERLAVDTQYF. In nucleotides, the CDR3 is TGCGCCAGCAGTGAAAGACTAGCAGTAGATACGCAGTATTTT.

V usage is TRBV19 and J usage is TRBJ1-4; perhaps TRBD1 as D (5 bases). Germline-derived CDR1 and CDR2 are LNHDA and SQIVND (reference sequence). The CDR3 contains 14 residues. The ends were cut back, 4 bases at V and 4 bases at J, with 10 bases in the middle. Here the CDR3 DNA reads TGTGCCAGTAGTACCGACAGAATTAATGAAAAACTGTTTTTT. Amino acids: CASSTDRINEKLFF.

The chain has TRBV14 and TRBJ1-6; 11 bases align to TRBD1. V lost 6 bases and J lost 8; bases outside the gene matches: 3. Germline loops: CDR1 SGHDN, CDR2 FVKESK. This CDR3 is 14 amino acids long. The CDR3 DNA sequence: TGTGCCAGCAGGGGACAGGGGGTTTATTCACCCCTCCACTTT. Translated: CASRGQGVYSPLHF.

As concerns this clone: Germline and junction disagree at one end, which may indicate a read error. V and J are TRBV7-7 and TRBJ1-1, with TRBD1 identical over 9 bases. CDR3 size: 13 residues. Per the germline V gene, CDR1 is SSHAT and CDR2 is FNYEAQ (reference sequence). CDR3 in DNA: TGTGCTAGCAGCCTTCGACAGGGGGCTGAAGCTTTCTTT. Translated, it gives CASSLRQGAEAFF. Drawing the rest from reference TRBV7-7 and TRBJ1-1, the complete variable domain is GAGVSQSPRYKVTKRGQDVTLRCDPISSHATLYWYQQALGQGPEFLTYFNYEAQPDKSGLPSDRFSAERPEGSISTLTIQRTEQRDSAMYRCASSLRQGAEAFFGQGTRLTVV.

This clone was recorded only once. The CDR3 loop reads CASGDSSYNSPLHF. DNA of the CDR3: TGTGCCAGCGGAGATAGCTCCTATAATTCACCCCTCCACTTT. V is TRBV6-5 and J is TRBJ1-6; D is unresolved. The V gene's germline CDR1 is MNHEY and CDR2 SVGAGI. CDR3 length equals 14 residues. V shed 8 bases and J shed 0 bases, with 8 bases lying between them.

The rearrangement links TRBV2 to TRBJ1-4, with D unresolved. The CDR3 contains 12 residues. Trimming removed 6 bases from V and 5 bases from J, with 7 bases in between. Germline V gene data show CDR1 as SNHLY and CDR2 as FYNNEI. In DNA, the CDR3 is TGTGCCAGCAGCGTTCAAAATGAAAAACTGTTTTTT. It yields the protein CASSVQNEKLFF.

The chain has TRBV6-1 and TRBJ2-1; 9 bases are a match to TRBD2. Germline lookup yields CDR1 MNHNS and CDR2 SASEGT. The ends lost 6 bases at V and 12 bases at J; junction bases unmatched: 9. The CDR3 consists of 13 residues. The DNA for the CDR3 is TGTGCCAGCAGGGCTAGCGGGGTTATAGGGCAGTTCTTC. Translation gives CASRASGVIGQFF.

The DNA of the CDR3 is TGTGCCAGCAGTTGGCCGAGACAGGGTCCGAGAGGCAATCAGCCCCAGCATTTT. It specifies CASSWPRQGPRGNQPQHF. The chain joins TRBV28 to TRBJ1-5, with TRBD1 matching over 7 bases. This CDR3 region has 18 residues. V trimming: 4 bases; J trimming: 2 bases; junction bases outside the gene matches: 14. Germline loops: CDR1 MDHEN, CDR2 SYDVKM.

This chain joins TRBV2 and TRBJ1-5, with 8 bases lining up with TRBD1. The V and J ends lost 6 bases and 2 bases, in that order; junction bases with no gene match: 6. From germline, CDR1 is SNHLY and CDR2 FYNNEI. This CDR3 is built from 15 residues. The CDR3 DNA follows: TGTGCCAGCAGACTAGGACAGGGCGGCAATCAGCCCCAGCATTTT. This translates into CASRLGQGGNQPQHF.

The V call is TRBV30, the J call TRBJ1-1, with D tentatively TRBD1 (6 bases). CDR3 size: 13 residues. Germline V CDR1 and CDR2: GTSNPN, SVGIG (reference sequence). V was shortened by 3 bases and J by 7 bases, with 15 bases between the two germline ends. This CDR3 reads CAWRGDIIDEAFF. DNA of the CDR3: TGTGCCTGGAGAGGGGACATCATTGATGAAGCTTTCTTT.

This chain joins TRBV2 and TRBJ2-7; no reliable D call. CDR1 and CDR2 (germline): SNHLY, FYNNEI. Trimming removed 4 bases from V and 0 bases from J, with 7 bases in between. This CDR3 contains 13 residues. CDR3 sequence: CASSVGTSYEQYF. Written as DNA, the CDR3 is TGTGCCAGCAGTGTCGGAACCTCCTACGAGCAGTACTTC.

The chain couples TRBV30 to TRBJ1-2, with D hard to call. The V gene's germline CDR1 is GTSNPN and CDR2 SVGIG (reference sequence). The CDR3 loop spans 15 amino acids. V was shortened by 4 bases and J by 9 bases, with 24 bases between the two germline ends. The DNA of the CDR3 is TGTGCCTGGATGGATTTAGGCAGCCCTTCTAGTCGCTACACCTTC. This translates into CAWMDLGSPSSRYTF.

V is TRBV20-1 and J is TRBJ2-4; 8 positions agree with TRBD2. CDR1 is DFQATT, CDR2 SNEGSKA, per germline (reference sequence). The CDR3 sequence is 11 residues long. V was pared by 8 bases and J by 8 bases, with 5 bases of the junction left unmatched. The CDR3 protein is CSTGTRDIQYF. The CDR3 DNA follows: TGCAGTACCGGGACTAGGGACATTCAGTACTTC.

The chain uses TRBV7-6 and TRBJ2-7, with 7 bases fitting TRBD1. The CDR3 covers 14 residues. CDR1 is SGHVS, CDR2 FNYEAQ, per germline. Losses at the gene ends were 5 bases for V and 3 bases for J; bases not matched to a gene: 7. This chain's CDR3 is CASSLGQAHYEQYF. As DNA, the CDR3 is TGTGCCAGCAGCCTTGGACAGGCCCACTACGAGCAGTACTTC.

This clone was counted a single time. The V gene is TRBV5-1, the J gene TRBJ1-3, with D possibly matching TRBD1 (6 bases). The CDR3 runs 17 residues. Trimming took 0 bases from V and 7 from J, leaving 20 bases between them. From germline, CDR1 is SGHRS and CDR2 YFSETQ. This CDR3 is CASSLGPLHRAQNTIYF. The CDR3 coding sequence is TGCGCCAGCAGCTTGGGACCCCTGCACAGGGCTCAGAACACCATATATTTT.